Following are 31 T cell receptor beta chains from one sample sequenced in a study of human T cells and chemical hapten exposure. Specified time point: patch test 2, 6 weeks after DPC sensitization. This sample's treatment: therapeutic diphenylcyclopropenone sensitization with weekly scalp DPC. One entry per CDR3 protein, called by TCRdb with MiXCR from the RACE reads. The sample comprises over 85,000 distinct CDR3 sequences, 7% to 10% of which are singletons, and more than 2% rests with the top ten. Sequences were derived from whole blood, sampled in connection with sensitization to the hapten diphenylcyclopropenone (DPC). All receptors come from a middle-aged woman with alopecia areata. Some clones in this sample may be carry-over from other donors' samples.

In this sample, this clonotype turned up many times. This chain joins TRBV3-1 and TRBJ2-1; D ambiguous. This CDR3 has 12 amino acids. The germline CDR1 and CDR2 sequences are LGHDT and YNNKEL (reference sequence). Trimming shortened V by 2 bases and J by 2 bases, and 1 base separated the two germline ends. For the CDR3, the DNA is TGTGCCAGCAGCCAAACCTACAATGAGCAGTTCTTC. Translating it yields CASSQTYNEQFF.

This clonotype was counted many times. The CDR3 here is CSVRSGGTEAFF. CDR3 nucleotide sequence: TGCAGCGTTCGGTCTGGGGGGACTGAAGCTTTCTTT. The chain uses TRBV29-1 and TRBJ1-1; the D gene is possibly TRBD1 (5 bases). The CDR3 length is 12 residues. V lost 5 bases and J lost 5, with 12 bases in between. Germline V gene sequence: CDR1 SQVTM, CDR2 ANQGSEA.

The chain employs TRBV6-2 or TRBV6-3 and TRBJ2-7; D is unclear. Germline V CDR1 and CDR2: MNHEY, SVGEGT. This CDR3 contains 14 residues. Trimming removed 0 bases at V and 7 bases at J, with 13 bases between. The CDR3 coding sequence is TGTGCCAGCAGTTACTCGGACCCTCGAGGAGAGCAGTACTTC. It codes for CASSYSDPRGEQYF.

The V and J genes are TRBV5-6 and TRBJ1-2; D remains ambiguous. This CDR3 has 13 amino acids. The V gene's germline CDR1 is SGHDT and CDR2 YYEEEE. V lost 6 bases to trimming and J lost 8 bases, with 17 bases between them. CDR3 DNA sequence: TGTGCCAGCAACGAAAGAGGGCGGCGAGGCTACACCTTC. This gives the protein CASNERGRRGYTF. The full variable domain, in which reference TRBV5-6 and TRBJ1-2 provide the parts outside the CDR3, is DAGVTQSPTHLIKTRGQQVTLRCSPKSGHDTVSWYQQALGQGPQFIFQYYEEEERQRGNFPDRFSGHQFPNYSSELNVNALLLGDSALYLCASNERGRRGYTFGSGTRLTVV.

The chain couples TRBV28 to TRBJ1-5; D is undetermined. Germline assignment: CDR1 MDHEN and CDR2 SYDVKM. V lost 1 base, J lost 1 base, and 5 bases lay in between. This CDR3 spans 14 amino acids. CDR3: CASSLLLSNQPQHF. DNA of the CDR3: TGTGCCAGCAGTTTATTATTAAGCAATCAGCCCCAGCATTTT.

This clonotype was observed at least ten times. The CDR3, as DNA: TGTGCCAGCAGTTACGAACGCACCCAACCGATAGATACGCAGTATTTT. Translating gives CASSYERTQPIDTQYF. The chain combines TRBV6-5 with TRBJ2-3; D unresolved. CDR1 is MNHEY and CDR2 is SVGAGI in the germline V gene. Trimming left V 2 bases short and J 5 bases short, with 17 bases between. CDR3 length: 16 amino acids.

The genes are TRBV28 and TRBJ2-3, with D possibly TRBD1 on 6 matching bases. The CDR3 is 13 residues long. Trimming shortened V by 10 bases and J by 2 bases, and 13 bases separated the two germline ends. The germline V gene has CDR1 MDHEN and CDR2 SYDVKM. CDR3 coding DNA: TGTGCCAACCGGGACACCGTCACAGATACGCAGTATTTT. It codes for CANRDTVTDTQYF.

This clonotype was detected a few times. V gene TRBV4-2 combines with J gene TRBJ2-6; a possible D gene is TRBD2 (5 bases). Deletions cut 0 bases from V and 13 bases from J, with 7 bases between. The CDR3 runs 12 residues. The germline CDR1 and CDR2 sequences are LGHNA and YNFKEQ. The CDR3 loop is CASSQDRRVLTF. CDR3 in DNA: TGTGCCAGCAGCCAAGATCGGAGGGTCCTGACTTTC.

There are a few counts of this clonotype. The J gene is TRBJ1-1, the V gene TRBV4-1, with D perhaps TRBD1 (5 bases). There are 15 residues in the CDR3. From germline, CDR1 is MGHRA and CDR2 YSYEKL. The V end lost 3 bases, the J end lost 0 bases, and 11 bases lay between the germline ends. The CDR3 loop reads CASSQGTELNTEAFF. CDR3 sequence (DNA): TGCGCCAGCAGCCAGGGGACGGAGTTGAACACTGAAGCTTTCTTT.

The rearrangement links TRBV7-8 to TRBJ2-1; no definite D call. The CDR3 has 11 residues. Deletions cut 2 bases from V and 9 bases from J, with 5 bases between. Germline loops: CDR1 SGHVS, CDR2 FQNEAQ. CDR3 bases: TGTGCCAGCAGCTTACCCCGTGAGCAGTTCTTC. Its translation is CASSLPREQFF.

V gene TRBV7-8 combines with J gene TRBJ2-2, with D perhaps TRBD2 (5 bases). Trimming took 4 bases from V and 4 from J, leaving 7 bases between them. The length of the CDR3 is 13 residues. Germline V gene data show CDR1 as SGHVS and CDR2 as FQNEAQ. CDR3 region: CASSYSGTGELFF. The CDR3 DNA sequence: TGTGCCAGCAGCTACAGCGGCACCGGGGAGCTGTTTTTT.

This clonotype was seen ten or more times. This chain joins TRBV25-1 and TRBJ2-5, with D hard to call. The CDR3 extends over 16 amino acids. The germline V and J ends were trimmed by 2 bases and 1 base, with 14 bases remaining between them. Germline V CDR1 and CDR2: MGHDK, SYGVNS. This CDR3 is CASSEIRLDLQETQYF. As DNA, the CDR3 is TGTGCCAGCAGTGAAATTCGGCTAGACCTCCAAGAGACCCAGTACTTC.

This clonotype occurred many times. This rearrangement joins TRBV6-2 or TRBV6-3 to TRBJ1-2; D possibly corresponds to TRBD1 (6 bases). Deletions cut 0 bases from V and 7 bases from J, with 21 bases between. The V gene's germline CDR1 is MNHEY and CDR2 SVGEGT. The CDR3 has 17 amino acids. CDR3 protein: CASSYSGLRDTERGYTF. The DNA for the CDR3 is TGTGCCAGCAGTTACTCCGGACTCCGGGACACGGAACGTGGCTACACCTTC.

This clonotype was recorded a few times. The V gene is TRBV28, the J gene TRBJ2-7; D is uncertain. The ends were cut back, 3 bases at V and 5 bases at J, with 5 bases in the middle. The CDR3 contains 11 residues. The germline gives CDR1 MDHEN, CDR2 SYDVKM. The DNA for the CDR3 is TGTGCCAGCAGTTTTAGGAACGAGCAGTACTTC. As protein: CASSFRNEQYF. The full variable domain, completed using reference TRBV28 and TRBJ2-7, is DVKVTQSSRYLVKRTGEKVFLECVQDMDHENMFWYRQDPGLGLRLIYFSYDVKMKEKGDIPEGYSVSREKKERFSLILESASTNQTSMYLCASSFRNEQYFGPGTRLTVT.

This chain joins TRBV12-2 and TRBJ2-4; the table's D call of TRBD2 was not tested on the DNA. TRBV12-2 is a listed pseudogene. The CDR3 runs 21 residues. The CDR3 is CASRLIVTLAGAELAKNIQYF. The DNA for the CDR3 is TGTGCAAGTCGCTTAATCGTCACCCTAGCGGGGGCCGAACTAGCCAAAAACATTCAGTACTTC.

This clonotype has a count of ten or more. The chain employs TRBV7-3 and TRBJ2-1; D tentatively fits TRBD1 or TRBD2 (6 bases each). Germline CDR1 reads SGHTA; CDR2 reads FQGTGA. The CDR3 has 18 residues. With 4 bases removed from V and 0 bases from J, the gap between germline ends came to 19 bases. In DNA, the CDR3 is TGTGCCAGCAGCTCCACCGGGGGCGGCGGGCGCTCCTACAATGAGCAGTTCTTC. Encoded protein: CASSSTGGGGRSYNEQFF.

The table lists this clonotype with many counts. The chain carries TRBV7-9 and TRBJ1-2; D gene ambiguous. In germline, CDR1 is SEHNR, CDR2 FQNEAQ (reference sequence). The ends were cut back, 1 base at V and 7 bases at J, with 10 bases in the middle. This CDR3 spans 13 amino acids. Here the CDR3 reads CASSLGFQVGYTF. For the CDR3, the DNA is TGTGCCAGCAGCTTAGGGTTCCAAGTTGGCTACACCTTC. Full variable domain (remainder filled in from reference TRBV7-9 and TRBJ1-2): DTGVSQNPRHKITKRGQNVTFRCDPISEHNRLYWYRQTLGQGPEFLTYFQNEAQLEKSRLLSDRFSAERPKGSFSTLEIQRTEQGDSAMYLCASSLGFQVGYTFGSGTRLTVV.

This clonotype was observed many times. This rearrangement joins TRBV29-1 to TRBJ2-5; maybe TRBD2 (6 bases). CDR1 SQVTM and CDR2 ANQGSEA come from the germline V gene. V was clipped by 2 bases and J by 3 bases, with 10 bases between them. This CDR3 has 13 residues. The CDR3 DNA follows: TGCAGCGTTGAAAAGGGACTCAAAGAGACCCAGTACTTC. Its protein product is CSVEKGLKETQYF.

At least ten counts were recorded for this clonotype. CDR3: CASSLGWSGEYNEQFF. The DNA of the CDR3 is TGTGCCAGCAGCTTAGGATGGTCGGGGGAATACAATGAGCAGTTCTTC. The chain employs TRBV7-2 and TRBJ2-1; D perhaps matches TRBD2 (6 bases). This CDR3 comprises 16 residues. Trimming removed 1 base from V and 4 bases from J, with 14 bases in between. Germline loops: CDR1 SGHTA, CDR2 FQGNSA.

The rearrangement joins TRBV6-1 to TRBJ2-1; D is undetermined. Per germline, CDR1 MNHNS and CDR2 SASEGT. CDR3 size: 15 residues. Trimming cost V 3 bases and J 6 bases, with 15 bases left between them. The CDR3 sequence: CASSDRAFVGNEQFF. DNA for the CDR3: TGTGCCAGCAGTGATCGGGCATTCGTGGGCAATGAGCAGTTCTTC.

The gene calls are TRBV9 and TRBJ2-7, with 7 bases matching TRBD1. Germline V gives CDR1 SGDLS, CDR2 YYNGEE. The ends lost 0 bases at V and 3 bases at J; junction bases unmatched: 6. The CDR3 sequence is 15 residues long. The CDR3 here is CASSVEAGGHYEQYF. The CDR3 DNA reads as TGTGCCAGCAGCGTAGAGGCAGGGGGTCACTACGAGCAGTACTTC.

The chain employs TRBV9 and TRBJ1-5; 9 bases map to TRBD1. The CDR3 covers 14 residues. The V gene end was trimmed by 0 bases and the J gene end by 7 bases; junction bases not matched to a gene: 2. In germline, CDR1 is SGDLS, CDR2 YYNGEE. The CDR3 region is CASSVGDRGQPQHF. CDR3 nucleotides: TGTGCCAGCAGCGTAGGCGACAGGGGGCAGCCCCAGCATTTT.

This clonotype was detected a few times. V gene TRBV5-1 combines with J gene TRBJ2-3; D unresolved. CDR3 size: 14 residues. Germline V gene data show CDR1 as SGHRS and CDR2 as YFSETQ. Trimming stripped 4 bases from V and 5 bases from J, with 14 bases between. The CDR3 loop is CASSTGPAEDTQYF. CDR3 bases: TGCGCCAGCAGCACCGGCCCCGCGGAAGATACGCAGTATTTT.

The sample holds a few counts of this clonotype. The gene calls are TRBV6-2 or TRBV6-3 and TRBJ2-7; no clear D gene. V dropped 8 bases and J dropped 3 bases, with 11 bases sitting between them. The CDR3 has 12 amino acids. CDR1 and CDR2 from the germline V gene are MNHEY and SVGEGT. DNA of the CDR3: TGTGCCAGCTGTGGGTTCGACTACGAGCAGTACTTC. Residues: CASCGFDYEQYF.

At least ten counts were recorded for this clonotype. The chain employs TRBV20-1 and TRBJ1-1; 7 bases match TRBD1. CDR1 is DFQATT and CDR2 is SNEGSKA in the germline V gene (reference sequence). This CDR3 is 13 amino acids long. The V and J ends lost 6 bases and 1 base, in that order; junction bases with no gene match: 5. CDR3 bases: TGCAGTGCGCGGACAGGCTCGAACACTGAAGCTTTCTTT. The encoded protein is CSARTGSNTEAFF.

This clonotype was counted only a few times. V gene TRBV18 combines with J gene TRBJ2-4; 9 nucleotides match TRBD1. In germline, CDR1 is KGHSH, CDR2 LQKENI. The CDR3 has 15 amino acids. The V segment lost 0 bases and the J segment 8 bases; nucleotides outside the gene matches: 5. CDR3 bases: TGTGCCAGCTCACCACCCCGGGACAGGGCGTACATTCAGTACTTC. It translates to CASSPPRDRAYIQYF. Variable domain in full (rest from reference TRBV18 and TRBJ2-4): NAGVMQNPRHLVRRRGQEARLRCSPMKGHSHVYWYRQLPEEGLKFMVYLQKENIIDESGMPKERFSAEFPKEGPSILRIQQVVRGDSAAYFCASSPPRDRAYIQYFGAGTRLSVL.

This chain connects TRBV9 to TRBJ2-3; 8 bases are shared with TRBD1. After removal of 4 bases from V and 2 bases from J, the junction contained 6 bases not matched to a gene. In germline, CDR1 is SGDLS, CDR2 YYNGEE. This CDR3 has 15 residues. CDR3 sequence: CASSPGQGFTDTQYF. The DNA of the CDR3 is TGTGCCAGCAGCCCCGGACAGGGCTTCACAGATACGCAGTATTTT.

The sample holds many counts of this clonotype. The chain has TRBV7-9 and TRBJ2-7; a weak D match, TRBD2 (7 bases). Trimming took off 5 bases at V and 2 bases at J, with 19 bases between the two ends. This CDR3 has 16 amino acids. Germline lookup yields CDR1 SEHNR and CDR2 FQNEAQ (reference sequence). The CDR3, as DNA: TGTGCCAGCAGCCCCGAGGCGGGAGAGGGGGCCTACGAGCAGTACTTC. Translating gives CASSPEAGEGAYEQYF.

At least ten counts were recorded for this clonotype. The chain recombines TRBV6-2 or TRBV6-3 with TRBJ1-1; tentatively, D is TRBD1 (5 bases). V was trimmed by 6 bases and J by 0 bases, leaving 17 bases between them. This CDR3 is 16 amino acids long. The germline gives CDR1 MNHEY, CDR2 SVGEGT. The CDR3 is CASSKAGRLMNTEAFF. In DNA form, the CDR3 reads TGTGCCAGCAGCAAGGCGGGACGACTCATGAACACTGAAGCTTTCTTT.

This clonotype came up a few times. V is TRBV29-1 and J is TRBJ2-5, with a weak D call TRBD2 (6 bases). With 6 bases removed from V and 1 base from J, the gap between germline ends came to 18 bases. The CDR3 has 15 amino acids. Germline V gene lookup returns CDR1 SQVTM and CDR2 ANQGSEA. The CDR3 reads CSVGGPDSIQETQYF. CDR3 nucleotide sequence: TGCAGCGTAGGAGGGCCTGACAGCATCCAAGAGACCCAGTACTTC.

This clonotype has just a few counts. This chain joins TRBV5-1 and TRBJ2-6; D might be TRBD1 (5 bases). Germline V CDR1 and CDR2: SGHRS, YFSETQ. The V gene lost 5 bases and the J gene lost 0 bases, with 12 bases spanning the gap. CDR3 length: 16 amino acids. The CDR3 is CASSRAGNSGANVLTF. CDR3 DNA: TGCGCCAGCAGTCGGGCAGGGAACTCTGGGGCCAACGTCCTGACTTTC.